Shown below are 6 T cell receptor beta chains from a single sample sequenced in a study of vaccination and CD4 T cells after COVID-19 (dated 2022 in TCRdb). These TCRs are of unknown antigen specificity. The sample's treatment or condition label, in plain terms: roughly 10-day PBMC culture with coronavirus spike peptide pools or control peptides (ViraFEST assay). The protocol used for the library was PCR. The data were produced on an Illumina iSeq 100. DNA from cultured CD4+ T cells underwent TCR sequencing with the Oncomine TCR Beta short-read assay at the Johns Hopkins FTIC core. In-frame beta chains were kept once TCRdb had trimmed the public reads at Q25 with fastp and called clones with MiXCR. One record per CDR3 amino acid sequence lists the most common genes and DNA. The sample includes about 15,000 distinct CDR3 sequences, with approximately 55% observed a single time. The ten largest make up about 5% of the sample.

Sequences were derived from CD4+ T cells from blood, cultured in vitro, sampled before SARS-CoV-2 vaccination. All receptors derive from a human donor who had recovered from COVID-19.

This chain connects TRBV7-2 to TRBJ2-3, with 8 bases identical to TRBD2. In germline, CDR1 is SGHTA, CDR2 FQGNSA. The V gene end was trimmed by 6 bases and the J gene end by 4 bases; junction bases not matched to a gene: 6. CDR3 length: 14 amino acids. CDR3 coding DNA: TGTGCCAGCAGGGCGGGACTAGGTGCAGATACGCAGTATTTT. Encoded protein: CASRAGLGADTQYF.

This clonotype was seen a handful of times. This sequence joins TRBV20-1 and TRBJ1-6; the D is unclear. V lost 2 bases, J lost 5 bases, and 10 bases lay in between. Germline CDR1 and CDR2: DFQATT and SNEGSKA (reference sequence). The CDR3 contains 14 residues. This chain's CDR3 is CSARPPGNNSPLHF. The CDR3 DNA reads as TGCAGTGCTAGACCCCCAGGAAATAATTCACCCCTCCACTTT.

This clonotype occurred once. The rearrangement uses TRBV11-2 and TRBJ1-2, with unresolved D. Germline V gives CDR1 SGHAT, CDR2 FQNNGV. This CDR3 comprises 15 residues. Trimming left V 5 bases short and J 6 bases short, with 19 bases between. The CDR3 protein is CASSSTERMLHGYTF. DNA of the CDR3: TGTGCCAGCAGCAGTACGGAACGTATGCTACATGGCTACACCTTC.

The chain carries TRBV11-3 and TRBJ2-3; 9 positions agree with TRBD1. Germline assignment: CDR1 SGHNT and CDR2 YENEEA. V shed 5 bases and J 5 bases; nucleotides not matched to a gene: 8. The CDR3 has 15 amino acids. CDR3 residues: CASSPPGQGIDTQYF. The CDR3 DNA is TGTGCCAGCAGCCCGCCGGGACAGGGCATAGATACGCAGTATTTT.

V gene TRBV28 combines with J gene TRBJ1-1; 7 bases line up with TRBD1. J gave up 0 bases and V 6 bases, and 7 bases lay outside the gene matches. CDR1 and CDR2 from the germline V gene are MDHEN and SYDVKM. The CDR3 has 15 amino acids. The CDR3 here is CASRRTGDMNTEAFF. CDR3 sequence (DNA): TGTGCCAGCAGACGTACAGGGGACATGAACACTGAAGCTTTCTTT.

The chain joins TRBV7-9 to TRBJ2-2; D call uncertain. The CDR3 runs to 15 residues. Trimming removed 1 base at V and 4 bases at J, with 10 bases between. Germline CDR1 is SEHNR and CDR2 is FQNEAQ (reference sequence). The chain's CDR3 is CASSLGAVLTGELFF. Written as DNA, the CDR3 is TGTGCCAGCAGCTTAGGGGCAGTACTCACCGGGGAGCTGTTTTTT.